These 5 T cell receptor beta chains were all obtained from the same sample, sequenced in a study of PD-L1 blockade in urothelial cancer. Only in-frame clones appear in the TCRdb table, and some are missing; sequencing was by immunoSEQ multiplex PCR. The sample records about 14,000 clones, roughly 88% being singletons. The sequenced sample was PBMCs, obtained around atezolizumab (anti-PD-L1) treatment. The receptors here all came from a man aged 65 to 85 with urothelial cancer.

The chain has TRBV5-1 and TRBJ2-5; D remains ambiguous. Germline values: CDR1 SGHRS, CDR2 YFSETQ. The CDR3 has 13 amino acids. The V and J ends lost 1 base and 2 bases respectively, with 6 bases between them. The CDR3 bases are TGCGCCAGCAGCTTGCCAGAACAAGAGACCCAGTACTTC. The encoded protein is CASSLPEQETQYF.

This clone is a singleton in its sample. In DNA form, the CDR3 reads TGTGCCAGCAGTTACTCGAGGGGGGGTCAGCCCCAGCATTTT. Translation: CASSYSRGGQPQHF. V gene TRBV6-5 combines with J gene TRBJ1-5; TRBD1 is a possible D gene (6 bases). Germline V CDR1 and CDR2: MNHEY, SVGAGI. This CDR3 spans 14 amino acids. Trimming took 0 bases from V and 6 from J, leaving 9 bases between them.

The rearrangement uses TRBV5-1 and TRBJ1-6; 9 nucleotides line up with TRBD1. This CDR3 has 14 residues. Germline V gene sequence: CDR1 SGHRS, CDR2 YFSETQ. V dropped 7 bases and J dropped 7; count of bases not matched to a gene: 6. CDR3 residues: CASRGQGGNSPLHF. Here the CDR3 DNA reads TGCGCCAGCCGGGGACAGGGAGGAAATTCACCCCTCCACTTT.

The gene calls are TRBV19 and TRBJ2-7; D uncertain. Trimming shortened V by 5 bases and J by 4 bases, and 15 bases separated the two germline ends. The CDR3 length is 14 residues. CDR1 is LNHDA and CDR2 is SQIVND in the germline V gene (reference sequence). CDR3 sequence reads: CASSLAPGSYEQYF. In DNA form, the CDR3 reads TGTGCCAGTAGTCTTGCTCCAGGCTCATACGAGCAGTACTTC.

This clone was counted once. The chain has TRBV10-3 and TRBJ2-7, with D tentatively TRBD1 (6 bases). CDR3 length: 11 residues. V was pared by 5 bases and J by 5 bases, with 7 bases between. Per germline, CDR1 ENHRY and CDR2 SYGVKD. The DNA of the CDR3 is TGTGCCATCAGTCAGGGGAACGAGCAGTACTTC. This codes for CAISQGNEQYF.